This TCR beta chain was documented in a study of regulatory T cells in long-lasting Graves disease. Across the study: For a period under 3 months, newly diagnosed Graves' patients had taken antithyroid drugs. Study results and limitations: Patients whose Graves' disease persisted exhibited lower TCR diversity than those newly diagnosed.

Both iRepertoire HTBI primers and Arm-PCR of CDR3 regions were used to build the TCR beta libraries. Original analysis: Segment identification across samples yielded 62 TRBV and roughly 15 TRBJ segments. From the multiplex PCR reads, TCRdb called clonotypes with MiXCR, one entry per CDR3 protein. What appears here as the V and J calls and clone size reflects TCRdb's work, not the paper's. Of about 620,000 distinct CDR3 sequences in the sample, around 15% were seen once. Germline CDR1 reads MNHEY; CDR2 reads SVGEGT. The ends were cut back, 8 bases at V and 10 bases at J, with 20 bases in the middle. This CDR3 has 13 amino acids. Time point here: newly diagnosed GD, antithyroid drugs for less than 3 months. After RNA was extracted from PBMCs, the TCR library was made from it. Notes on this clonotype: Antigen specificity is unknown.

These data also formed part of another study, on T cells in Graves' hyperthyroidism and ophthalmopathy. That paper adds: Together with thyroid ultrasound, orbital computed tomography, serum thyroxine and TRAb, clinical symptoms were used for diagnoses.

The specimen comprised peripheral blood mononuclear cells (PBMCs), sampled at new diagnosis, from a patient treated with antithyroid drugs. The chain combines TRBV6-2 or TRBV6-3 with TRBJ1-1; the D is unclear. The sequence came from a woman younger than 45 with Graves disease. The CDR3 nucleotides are TGTGCCAGCTGGGATCGGAGATTTGGTGGAGCTTTCTTT. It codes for CASWDRRFGGAFF.